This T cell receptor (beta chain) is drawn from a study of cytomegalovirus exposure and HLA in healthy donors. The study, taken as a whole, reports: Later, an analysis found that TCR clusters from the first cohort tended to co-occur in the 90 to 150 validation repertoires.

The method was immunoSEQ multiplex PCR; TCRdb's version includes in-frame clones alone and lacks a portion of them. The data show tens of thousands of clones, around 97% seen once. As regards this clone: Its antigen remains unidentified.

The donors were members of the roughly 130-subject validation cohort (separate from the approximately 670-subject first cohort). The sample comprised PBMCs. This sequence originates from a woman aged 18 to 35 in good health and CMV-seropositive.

The CDR3 DNA reads TGTGCCAGCAGCGTTCTGGGGCTCGTGAACACCGGGGAGCTGTTTTTT. This gives the protein CASSVLGLVNTGELFF. This chain links TRBV5-4 with TRBJ2-2, with a tentative D call TRBD1 (5 bases). Germline V CDR1 and CDR2: SGHNT, YYREEE (reference sequence). Trimming took off 4 bases at V and 1 base at J, with 14 bases between the two ends. The CDR3 contains 16 residues.